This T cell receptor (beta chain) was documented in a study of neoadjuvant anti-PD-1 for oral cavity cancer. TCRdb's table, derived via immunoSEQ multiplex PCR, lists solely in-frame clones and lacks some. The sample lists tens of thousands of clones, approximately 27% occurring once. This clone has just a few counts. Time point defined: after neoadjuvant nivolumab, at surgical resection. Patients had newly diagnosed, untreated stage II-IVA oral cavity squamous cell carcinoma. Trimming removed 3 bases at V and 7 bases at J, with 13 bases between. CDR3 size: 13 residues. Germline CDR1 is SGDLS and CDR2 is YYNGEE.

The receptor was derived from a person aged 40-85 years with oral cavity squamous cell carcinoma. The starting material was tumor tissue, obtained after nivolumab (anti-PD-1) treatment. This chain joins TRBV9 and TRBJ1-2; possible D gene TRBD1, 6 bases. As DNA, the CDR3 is TGTGCCAGCAGCGCCGACAGGATAGCTGGCTACACCTTC. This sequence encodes CASSADRIAGYTF. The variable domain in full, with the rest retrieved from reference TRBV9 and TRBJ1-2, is DSGVTQTPKHLITATGQRVTLRCSPRSGDLSVYWYQQSLDQGLQFLIQYYNGEERAKGNILERFSAQQFPDLHSELNLSSLELGDSALYFCASSADRIAGYTFGSGTRLTVV.